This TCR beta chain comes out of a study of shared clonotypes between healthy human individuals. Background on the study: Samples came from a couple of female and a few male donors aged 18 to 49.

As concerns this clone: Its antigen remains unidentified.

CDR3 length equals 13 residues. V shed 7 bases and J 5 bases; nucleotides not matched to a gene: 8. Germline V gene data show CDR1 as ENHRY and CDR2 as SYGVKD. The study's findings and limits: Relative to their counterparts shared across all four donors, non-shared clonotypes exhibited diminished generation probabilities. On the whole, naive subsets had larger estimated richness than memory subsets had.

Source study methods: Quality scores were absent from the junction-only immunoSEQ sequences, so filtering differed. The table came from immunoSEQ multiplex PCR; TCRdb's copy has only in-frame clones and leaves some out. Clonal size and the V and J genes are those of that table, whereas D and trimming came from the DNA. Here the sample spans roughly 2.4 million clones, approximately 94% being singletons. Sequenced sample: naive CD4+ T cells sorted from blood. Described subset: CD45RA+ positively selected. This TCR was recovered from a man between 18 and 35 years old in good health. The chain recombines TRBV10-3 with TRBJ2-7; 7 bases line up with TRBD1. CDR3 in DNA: TGTGCCATCACCTGGGACAGTAGCCACGAGCAGTACTTC. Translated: CAITWDSSHEQYF.